This TCR beta chain was profiled in a study of blood T cell repertoires in COVID-19. Across the study: Researchers got acute and convalescent COVID-19 samples from the United States, Italy and Spain. PBMCs, B-cell-depleted T cells, or T cells were the source of the cDNA or gDNA that made up the material.

Germline lookup yields CDR1 LNHDA and CDR2 SQIVND (reference sequence). The CDR3 is 16 residues long. V lost 3 bases, J lost 4 bases, and 15 bases lay in between. Recruited during active infection, patients (from Seattle) were subsequently followed longitudinally. Original data processing: How many nucleated cells were present was estimated from reference gene primer amplification. The protocol was immunoSEQ multiplex PCR, while the TCRdb copy is restricted to in-frame clones and leaves out a portion. That table furnishes V, J and clone size, whereas the DNA furnished D and trimming. The data hold approximately 88,000 clones, with roughly 80% observed a single time.

The sequenced material came from peripheral blood. The origin of this receptor is a man in his 70s with COVID-19, enrolled during active disease. The V gene is TRBV19, the J gene TRBJ1-4, with D tentatively TRBD1 (6 bases). The chain's CDR3 is CASSIGRTANNEKLFF. The CDR3 region has the DNA TGTGCCAGTAGTATTGGTCGGACAGCGAATAATGAAAAACTGTTTTTT.